Sequencing of this T cell receptor (beta chain) was carried out in a study of blood T cell repertoires in COVID-19. Study information: Specimens from acute and convalescent COVID-19 originated in the United States, Italy and Spain. The cDNA or gDNA used as material had been derived from T cells, B-cell-depleted T cells, or PBMCs.

The protocol was immunoSEQ multiplex PCR, while the TCRdb copy is restricted to in-frame clones and leaves out a portion. The data show under 200,000 clones, with roughly 84% seen just once and roughly 5% held by the top ten. The Seattle patients joined while their infection was active and were tracked longitudinally afterward. V was pared by 0 bases and J by 5 bases, with 4 bases between. The CDR3 is 12 amino acids. Looked up from germline, CDR1 is SGHTA and CDR2 is FQGNSA. V usage is TRBV7-2 and J usage is TRBJ1-1; unclear D gene. The clonotype comes from a woman aged 45-65 years with COVID-19, enrolled during active disease. The sequencing sample was made of peripheral blood. Written as DNA, the CDR3 is TGTGCCAGCAGCTTAGCACTGACTGAAGCTTTCTTT. Protein sequence: CASSLALTEAFF. Looking up the rest from reference TRBV7-2 and TRBJ1-1 gives the full variable domain: GAGVSQSPSNKVTEKGKDVELRCDPISGHTALYWYRQSLGQGLEFLIYFQGNSAPDKSGLPSDRFSAERTGGSVSTLTIQRTQQEDSAVYLCASSLALTEAFFGQGTRLTVV.